The 12 T cell receptor beta chains reported below all come from one sample, sequenced in a study of response to subunit inactivated influenza vaccine. TCRdb ran MiXCR on the RT-PCR reads and lists one entry per CDR3 protein. The sample holds hundreds of thousands of distinct CDR3 sequences, roughly 12% seen once. These data were likewise used in another study, on T cells expressing NK-cell markers. That work states: 5'RACE template switching built TCR beta cDNA with unique molecular identifiers.

The sample here was PBMCs from blood, taken on the day of vaccination. The receptors come from a man in his forties or fifties who received an inactivated influenza vaccine.

This clonotype appeared a few times. The rearrangement links TRBV6-2 or TRBV6-3 to TRBJ2-3, with D possibly TRBD2 on 6 matching bases. Trimming cost V 7 bases and J 4 bases, with 21 bases left between them. Looked up from germline, CDR1 is MNHEY and CDR2 is SVGEGT. This CDR3 is 16 amino acids long. The CDR3 loop is CASTSRASAAPDTQYF. The DNA of the CDR3 is TGTGCCAGCACCTCACGGGCTAGCGCGGCCCCAGATACGCAGTATTTT.

This clonotype came up a few times. The chain carries TRBV27 and TRBJ1-1; 8 nucleotides match TRBD1. The germline V gene has CDR1 MNHEY and CDR2 SMNVEV (reference sequence). CDR3 length: 17 residues. The J segment lost 5 bases and the V segment lost 6 bases, leaving 17 bases of the junction unmatched. The CDR3 nucleotides are TGTGCCAGCAGCCCGGACAGGGCTATTAGGTTGAGTACTGAAGCTTTCTTT. Its protein product is CASSPDRAIRLSTEAFF.

In its sample, this clonotype was seen a few times. The rearrangement links TRBV5-1 to TRBJ1-1; TRBD1 matches 9 bases. The trim removed 3 bases at V and 5 bases at J, leaving 8 bases unmatched. The CDR3 covers 15 residues. The germline gives CDR1 SGHRS, CDR2 YFSETQ. The CDR3 here is CASSSAQGARTEAFF. As DNA, the CDR3 is TGCGCCAGCAGCTCAGCACAGGGGGCCCGAACTGAAGCTTTCTTT.

The chain joins TRBV5-1 to TRBJ2-1, with TRBD2 matching over 11 bases. CDR1 is SGHRS and CDR2 is YFSETQ in the germline V gene. The CDR3 runs to 18 residues. Trimming removed 0 bases from V and 1 base from J; junction bases left unmatched: 6. CDR3 in DNA: TGCGCCAGCAGCTTGGTCCTAGCGGGAGGCTATTCCTACAATGAGCAGTTCTTC. Protein sequence: CASSLVLAGGYSYNEQFF.

This chain uses TRBV12-3 or TRBV12-4 with TRBJ2-5; D gene unclear. V shed 2 bases and J shed 5 bases, with 9 bases lying between them. This CDR3 is 13 amino acids long. The chain's CDR3 is CASSLRTLETQYF. The DNA of the CDR3 is TGTGCCAGCAGTTTAAGGACCCTGGAGACCCAGTACTTC.

This chain joins TRBV5-1 and TRBJ2-7; D could derive from TRBD1 or TRBD2 (6 bases each). CDR3 length: 14 residues. Trimming pared 0 bases from V and 6 bases from J, leaving 13 bases between. Germline values: CDR1 SGHRS, CDR2 YFSETQ. CDR3 sequence (DNA): TGCGCCAGCAGCTTGGGTCCCGGGGGCGGCGAGCAGTACTTC. Encoded protein: CASSLGPGGGEQYF. The complete variable domain, with remaining parts taken from reference TRBV5-1 and TRBJ2-7, reads KAGVTQTPRYLIKTRGQQVTLSCSPISGHRSVSWYQQTPGQGLQFLFEYFSETQRNKGNFPGRFSGRQFSNSRSEMNVSTLELGDSALYLCASSLGPGGGEQYFGPGTRLTVT.

J is TRBJ2-2 and V is TRBV7-1; 12 bases line up with TRBD1. TRBV7-1 is identified as an open reading frame with a role that is uncertain. Trimming cost V 2 bases and J 4 bases; bases outside gene matches: 11. The CDR3 extends over 19 amino acids. The CDR3 protein is CASSSPAGQGASSTGELFF. The CDR3 DNA follows: TGTGCCAGCAGCTCACCGGCGGGACAGGGGGCGTCGAGCACCGGGGAGCTGTTTTTT.

This clonotype was counted a few times. The chain has TRBV12-3 or TRBV12-4 and TRBJ1-2, with 8 bases identical to TRBD1. V was clipped by 5 bases and J by 0 bases; unmatched bases: 11. The CDR3 is 17 amino acids. CDR3 amino acids: CASSPRQGQLANYGYTF. CDR3 coding DNA: TGTGCCAGCAGTCCCCGACAGGGGCAGTTAGCTAACTATGGCTACACCTTC.

Only a few counts were recorded for this clonotype. This rearrangement joins TRBV30 to TRBJ2-2; D remains ambiguous. With 2 bases removed from V and 6 bases from J, the gap between germline ends came to 13 bases. The CDR3 spans 14 residues. Per germline, CDR1 GTSNPN and CDR2 SVGIG (reference sequence). CDR3 in amino acids: CAWSIGNTAGELFF. The CDR3 DNA reads TGTGCCTGGAGTATTGGGAATACGGCCGGGGAGCTGTTTTTT.

The genes are TRBV4-3 and TRBJ2-1; 11 nucleotides agree with TRBD2. Germline V CDR1 and CDR2: LGHNA, YSLEER. J lost 7 bases, V lost 4 bases, and 6 bases had no gene match. The CDR3 is made up of 15 amino acids. For the CDR3, the DNA is TGCGCCAGCAGCCTAACTAGCGGGGGATGGAATGAGCAGTTCTTC. Protein sequence: CASSLTSGGWNEQFF.

The rearrangement uses TRBV19 and TRBJ2-1; no reliable D call. The V and J ends lost 11 bases and 0 bases respectively, with 14 bases between them. CDR1 LNHDA and CDR2 SQIVND come from the germline V gene (reference sequence). The CDR3 sequence is 14 residues long. The CDR3 loop is CASCRGGSYNEQFF. The CDR3 nucleotides read TGTGCCTCTTGTCGAGGCGGCTCCTACAATGAGCAGTTCTTC.

The J gene is TRBJ2-7, the V gene TRBV6-2 or TRBV6-3; tentative D call: TRBD1 (6 bases). Germline-derived CDR1 and CDR2 are MNHEY and SVGEGT. This CDR3 is 10 amino acids long. With 8 bases removed from V and 7 bases from J, the gap between germline ends came to 9 bases. The CDR3 here is CASARGEQYF. The CDR3 nucleotides are TGTGCCAGCGCAAGGGGGGAGCAGTACTTC.